This paragraph covers one T cell receptor (beta chain) sequence. These data originate in a study of CD8+ T cells in alopecia areata. CDR1 is SNHLY and CDR2 is FYNNEI in the germline V gene. CDR3 length: 11 amino acids. V gave up 3 bases and J gave up 5 bases, with 4 bases separating them. Investigators isolated RNA and reverse transcribed it into cDNA to act as the sequencing template. TCRdb's table, derived via immunoSEQ multiplex PCR, lists solely in-frame clones and lacks some. Of 150,000 to 200,000 clones listed, around 57% are singletons. Sequenced input: CD4+ T cells sorted from blood. The chain is built from TRBV2 and TRBJ2-5; D remains unclear. The origin of this receptor is a human donor in good health. CDR3 amino acids: CASSDEETQYF. The CDR3 DNA follows: TGTGCCAGCAGTGATGAGGAGACCCAGTACTTC.